This passage covers 24 T cell receptor beta chains from one sample sequenced in a study of blood T cell repertoires in COVID-19. The method was immunoSEQ multiplex PCR; TCRdb's version includes in-frame clones alone and lacks a portion of them. Of some 200,000 clones in the sample, approximately 80% were seen once. The sequencing input was peripheral blood. The source is a human donor in a cohort sampled during active COVID-19.

In regard to this clone: Mismatch with germline at one junction end may stem from a read error. This chain connects TRBV7-7 to TRBJ2-7, with TRBD1 identical over 9 bases. The CDR3 consists of 13 residues. CDR1 SSHAT and CDR2 FNYEAQ come from the germline V gene (reference sequence). The CDR3 DNA reads as TGTGCTAGCAGCAAGGGACAGGGTGACGAGCAGTACTTC. Its translation: CASSKGQGDEQYF.

This clone was seen only once. The chain has TRBV21-1 and TRBJ2-5; the D segment call TRBD1 is taken from the table without a DNA check. TRBV21-1 is shown as a pseudogene. CDR3 size: 13 residues. CDR3 loop: CASSKGQGETQYF. For the CDR3, the DNA is TGTGCCAGCAGCAAAGGACAGGGAGAGACCCAGTACTTC.

The V and J genes are TRBV28 and TRBJ1-5, with D possibly matching TRBD1 (6 bases). Trimming removed 2 bases at V and 1 base at J, with 9 bases between. The CDR3 is made up of 15 amino acids. Germline values: CDR1 MDHEN, CDR2 SYDVKM. CDR3 bases: TGTGCCAGCAGTTTAGCGGGGGCGAGCAATCAGCCCCAGCATTTT. Translating it yields CASSLAGASNQPQHF. Complete variable domain (other parts from reference TRBV28 and TRBJ1-5): DVKVTQSSRYLVKRTGEKVFLECVQDMDHENMFWYRQDPGLGLRLIYFSYDVKMKEKGDIPEGYSVSREKKERFSLILESASTNQTSMYLCASSLAGASNQPQHFGDGTRLSIL.

The V gene is TRBV6-5, the J gene TRBJ1-5; D possibly corresponds to TRBD1 (6 bases). The CDR3 runs to 13 residues. Trimming left V 6 bases short and J 4 bases short, with 10 bases between. Germline loops: CDR1 MNHEY, CDR2 SVGAGI. The CDR3 DNA reads as TGTGCCAGCAGATACCAGGGGAATCAGCCCCAGCATTTT. Protein sequence: CASRYQGNQPQHF.

The J gene is TRBJ2-2, the V gene TRBV5-1, with D possibly TRBD1 on 5 matching bases. The CDR3 has 15 amino acids. The germline V gene has CDR1 SGHRS and CDR2 YFSETQ. V was clipped by 0 bases and J by 7 bases, with 13 bases between them. The CDR3 sequence is CASSLDLNRRGELFF. In DNA, the CDR3 is TGCGCCAGCAGCTTGGATCTAAACAGGCGCGGGGAGCTGTTTTTT.

This clone has a single count. The gene calls are TRBV10-1 and TRBJ2-5; TRBD2 matches at 8 bases. Germline trimming cut 3 bases from V and 5 bases from J; bases unmatched to any gene: 8. CDR3 length: 15 residues. Germline assignment: CDR1 WNHNN and CDR2 SYGVQD (reference sequence). As DNA, the CDR3 is TGCGCCAGCAGTGACAGAGCGGGAGCAGTGGAGACCCAGTACTTC. It encodes CASSDRAGAVETQYF.

This rearrangement joins TRBV5-1 to TRBJ2-2, with 10 bases lining up with TRBD1. V was clipped by 5 bases and J by 4 bases; unmatched bases: 5. Germline V gene data show CDR1 as SGHRS and CDR2 as YFSETQ. This CDR3 comprises 15 residues. The CDR3 region has the DNA TGCGCCAGCAGTCGACAGGGGGCGCGCACCGGGGAGCTGTTTTTT. Translation: CASSRQGARTGELFF. The whole variable domain, remainder taken from reference TRBV5-1 and TRBJ2-2, is KAGVTQTPRYLIKTRGQQVTLSCSPISGHRSVSWYQQTPGQGLQFLFEYFSETQRNKGNFPGRFSGRQFSNSRSEMNVSTLELGDSALYLCASSRQGARTGELFFGEGSRLTVL.

This clone was counted between two and nine times. The gene calls are TRBV18 and TRBJ2-1, with 13 bases fitting TRBD2. CDR1 and CDR2 from the germline V gene are KGHSH and LQKENI. This CDR3 has 17 residues. V lost 0 bases, J lost 7 bases, and 6 bases stayed unmatched. CDR3 DNA: TGTGCCAGCTCACCACCCGGACTAGCGGGAGTGGGTAATGAGCAGTTCTTC. It translates to CASSPPGLAGVGNEQFF.

The V gene is TRBV24-1, the J gene TRBJ1-2; 7 nucleotides align to TRBD1. This CDR3 has 13 residues. V was pared by 3 bases and J by 7 bases, with 4 bases of the junction left unmatched. Looked up from germline, CDR1 is KGHDR and CDR2 is SFDVKD. The CDR3 DNA sequence: TGTGCCACCAGTGATCAGGACAGGAGTGGCTACACCTTC. As protein: CATSDQDRSGYTF.

The chain joins TRBV4-1 to TRBJ2-7, with TRBD2 identical over 7 bases. The CDR3 extends over 19 amino acids. The trim removed 4 bases at V and 0 bases at J, leaving 18 bases unmatched. Germline CDR1 reads MGHRA; CDR2 reads YSYEKL. CDR3 bases: TGCGCCAGCAGCCTCCTGCCCCCTGTGGCTAGCGGAAGCTCCTACGAGCAGTACTTC. As protein: CASSLLPPVASGSSYEQYF.

This clone occurred once. The chain combines TRBV6-5 with TRBJ2-1, with TRBD2 identical over 10 bases. The CDR3 is 16 residues long. V lost 4 bases, J lost 4 bases, and 7 bases stayed unmatched. Germline CDR1 is MNHEY and CDR2 is SVGAGI. For the CDR3, the DNA is TGTGCCAGCAGTTTCGAGGCTAGCGGGAGTTACAATGAGCAGTTCTTC. It is translated as CASSFEASGSYNEQFF.

This chain uses TRBV7-6 with TRBJ2-3, with TRBD1 matching over 7 bases. Germline CDR1 reads SGHVS; CDR2 reads FNYEAQ. This CDR3 is built from 15 residues. V was clipped by 0 bases and J by 1 base; unmatched bases: 1. DNA of the CDR3: TGTGCCAGCAGCTTAGCAGACAGGGGCACAGATACGCAGTATTTT. This encodes CASSLADRGTDTQYF. The full variable domain, rest sourced from reference TRBV7-6 and TRBJ2-3, is GAGVSQSPRYKVTKRGQDVALRCDPISGHVSLYWYRQALGQGPEFLTYFNYEAQQDKSGLPNDRFSAERPEGSISTLTIQRTEQRDSAMYRCASSLADRGTDTQYFGPGTRLTVL.

V and J are TRBV12-3 or TRBV12-4 and TRBJ1-5, with D possibly matching TRBD1 (6 bases). The CDR3 totals 13 residues. V lost 6 bases and J lost 6, with 12 bases in between. Written as DNA, the CDR3 is TGTGCCAGCAGGAGGGGGGGAGGTCAGCCCCAGCATTTT. Its translation is CASRRGGGQPQHF.

The chain combines TRBV15 with TRBJ2-7; 7 positions agree with TRBD1. CDR1 and CDR2 from the germline V gene are LNHNV and YYDKDF (reference sequence). The length of the CDR3 is 14 residues. V shed 5 bases, J shed 3 bases, and the junction held 7 bases outside the gene matches. The CDR3 DNA reads as TGTGCCACCAGCGACCGGGACAGTTTCTACGAGCAGTACTTC. Amino acid sequence: CATSDRDSFYEQYF. Combining the CDR3 with reference TRBV15 and TRBJ2-7 gives the whole variable domain DAMVIQNPRYQVTQFGKPVTLSCSQTLNHNVMYWYQQKSSQAPKLLFHYYDKDFNNEADTPDNFQSRRPNTSFCFLDIRSPGLGDTAMYLCATSDRDSFYEQYFGPGTRLTVT.

V is TRBV6-5 and J is TRBJ1-2; no firm D call. The V gene lost 2 bases and the J gene lost 0 bases, with 4 bases spanning the gap. Germline V CDR1 and CDR2: MNHEY, SVGAGI. CDR3 size: 13 residues. CDR3 DNA: TGTGCCAGCAGTTACGACACTAACTATGGCTACACCTTC. Translation gives CASSYDTNYGYTF.

V is TRBV29-1 and J is TRBJ1-1; D is ambiguous. Trimming stripped 7 bases from V and 4 bases from J, with 28 bases between. CDR3 length equals 17 residues. Germline V gene sequence: CDR1 SQVTM, CDR2 ANQGSEA. Here the CDR3 DNA reads TGCAGCGCCGAATCTAGGCGGGCCTTCTTCTTGAGCACTGAAGCTTTCTTT. Translating it yields CSAESRRAFFLSTEAFF.

DNA of the CDR3: TGTGCCAGCAGAAAACCGGGACAGGGTTTCGGGTATGGCTACACCTTC. Residues: CASRKPGQGFGYGYTF. The chain recombines TRBV28 with TRBJ1-2; 9 bases match TRBD1. Germline CDR1 is MDHEN and CDR2 is SYDVKM. This CDR3 region has 16 residues. The junction had 13 bases not matched to a gene; V was cut back by 6 bases and J by 5 bases.

With respect to this clone: One end of the junction does not line up with germline, which may come from a read error. The V gene is TRBV6-5, the J gene TRBJ2-3; TRBD2 is a possible D gene (5 bases). This CDR3 has 14 amino acids. The germline gives CDR1 MNHEY, CDR2 SVGAGI. CDR3 in amino acids: CASSYSLATDTQYF. The CDR3 DNA follows: TGTGCCAGCAGCTACTCGCTAGCCACAGATACGCAGTATTTT.

The chain has TRBV11-3 and TRBJ2-1, with 14 bases lining up with TRBD2. The germline gives CDR1 SGHNT, CDR2 YENEEA. This CDR3 spans 15 amino acids. V lost 4 bases and J lost 6; bases outside the gene matches: 2. The CDR3: CASSSGTSGGNEQFF. CDR3 bases: TGTGCCAGCAGCTCCGGGACTAGCGGGGGCAATGAGCAGTTCTTC.

This clone occurred once. The sample contains more than one DNA sequence encoding this CDR3. The gene calls are TRBV19 and TRBJ1-3, with unresolved D. Germline V gene data show CDR1 as LNHDA and CDR2 as SQIVND (reference sequence). This CDR3 region has 14 residues. Trimming cost V 4 bases and J 0 bases, with 7 bases left between them. The CDR3 is CASSTGFSGNTIYF. The CDR3 nucleotides read TGTGCCAGTAGTACGGGATTCTCTGGAAACACCATATATTTT.

V and J are TRBV23-1 and TRBJ2-1, with D tentatively TRBD1 (5 bases). TRBV23-1 is an open reading frame whose function is uncertain. V was cut by 6 bases and J by 6 bases, with 15 bases left in between. The CDR3 loop spans 14 amino acids. CDR3 bases: TGCGCCAGCAGACAGATGCAGGGTTTCAATGAGCAGTTCTTC. Its protein is CASRQMQGFNEQFF.

V is TRBV27 and J is TRBJ2-5, with D possibly being TRBD2 (6 bases). Germline V gene sequence: CDR1 MNHEY, CDR2 SMNVEV (reference sequence). CDR3 length: 15 residues. Trimming took off 3 bases at V and 1 base at J, with 12 bases between the two ends. The CDR3 DNA is TGTGCCAGCAGTTTTGGGTACGGGGGCCAAGAGACCCAGTACTTC. Translated: CASSFGYGGQETQYF.

V usage is TRBV6-5 and J usage is TRBJ1-2; a weak D match, TRBD1 (6 bases). V shed 3 bases and J shed 8 bases, with 19 bases lying between them. Germline V gives CDR1 MNHEY, CDR2 SVGAGI. The CDR3 covers 15 residues. The CDR3 loop reads CASSYIGTNRRGYTF. CDR3 nucleotides: TGTGCCAGCAGTTATATTGGGACAAATAGGAGAGGCTACACCTTC.

This chain links TRBV27 with TRBJ2-6, with TRBD2 as a possible D gene (6 bases). Per germline, CDR1 MNHEY and CDR2 SMNVEV (reference sequence). The CDR3 contains 15 residues. Trimming took 5 bases from V and 1 from J, leaving 9 bases between them. CDR3 DNA: TGTGCCAGCAGTCCGCTAGCGTCTGGGGCCAACGTCCTGACTTTC. Translated, it gives CASSPLASGANVLTF.